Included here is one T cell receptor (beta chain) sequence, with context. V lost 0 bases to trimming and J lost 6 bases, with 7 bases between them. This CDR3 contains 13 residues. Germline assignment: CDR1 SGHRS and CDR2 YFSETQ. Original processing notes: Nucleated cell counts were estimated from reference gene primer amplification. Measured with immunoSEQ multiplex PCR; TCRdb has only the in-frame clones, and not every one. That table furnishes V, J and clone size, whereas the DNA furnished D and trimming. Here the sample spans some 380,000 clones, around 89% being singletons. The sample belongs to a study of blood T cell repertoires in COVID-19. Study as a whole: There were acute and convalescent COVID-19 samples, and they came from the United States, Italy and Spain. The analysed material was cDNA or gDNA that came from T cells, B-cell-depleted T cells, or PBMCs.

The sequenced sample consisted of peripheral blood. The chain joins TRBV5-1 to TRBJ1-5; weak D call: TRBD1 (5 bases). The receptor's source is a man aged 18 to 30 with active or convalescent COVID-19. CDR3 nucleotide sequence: TGCGCCAGCAGCTTGGGTACAGGTCAGCCCCAGCATTTT. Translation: CASSLGTGQPQHF.